This T cell receptor (beta chain) was recorded in a study of shared clonotypes between healthy human individuals. Study observations and caveats: Generally, naive subsets came out with larger estimated richness than memory subsets.

A word on this clone: The antigen is unknown.

The germline V gene has CDR1 SGHRS and CDR2 YFSETQ. Trimming took off 2 bases at V and 0 bases at J, with 9 bases between the two ends. CDR3 size: 15 residues. TCRdb keeps only in-frame clones here, not all; method: immunoSEQ multiplex PCR. The table shows about 2.4 million clones, with approximately 93% occurring only once. The material sequenced was naive CD4+ T cells from PBMCs. Specified subset: CD45RA+ positively selected. This chain uses TRBV5-1 with TRBJ1-3; the D is unclear. The TCR comes from a man between 18 and 29 years old in good health. Some clones in this sample may be carry-over from other donors' samples. CDR3 amino acids: CASSLSAYSGNTIYF. As DNA, the CDR3 is TGCGCCAGCAGCTTATCGGCCTACTCTGGAAACACCATATATTTT. The variable domain in full, completed from reference TRBV5-1 and TRBJ1-3, reads KAGVTQTPRYLIKTRGQQVTLSCSPISGHRSVSWYQQTPGQGLQFLFEYFSETQRNKGNFPGRFSGRQFSNSRSEMNVSTLELGDSALYLCASSLSAYSGNTIYFGEGSWLTVV.